The 26 T cell receptor beta chains in this list originate from one sample, sequenced in a study of blood T cells in healthy people across ages. Using a J-beta primer mix together with a sample-barcoded 5' primer, a second PCR was run for about 7 to 12 cycles. TCRdb processed the 5' RACE reads anew with MiXCR; each CDR3 protein has one entry. The table includes hundreds of thousands of distinct CDR3 sequences, 52% detected once. Material for sequencing was blood. Source of these receptors: a woman aged 80 or over in good health.

This clonotype was detected many times. This chain uses TRBV27 with TRBJ2-7, with D possibly being TRBD1 (6 bases). CDR1 is MNHEY and CDR2 is SMNVEV in the germline V gene (reference sequence). Trimming left V 4 bases short and J 1 base short, with 11 bases between. The CDR3 covers 14 residues. The CDR3 DNA sequence: TGTGCCAGCAGTTCCATCGACAGGTCCTACGAGCAGTACTTC. This translates into CASSSIDRSYEQYF.

This chain uses TRBV6-1 with TRBJ1-5; no reliable D call. Looked up from germline, CDR1 is MNHNS and CDR2 is SASEGT. This CDR3 has 15 amino acids. With 1 base removed from V and 0 bases from J, the gap between germline ends came to 7 bases. The DNA for the CDR3 is TGTGCCAGCAGTGAAGGGGCGGTTAGCAATCAGCCCCAGCATTTT. This codes for CASSEGAVSNQPQHF.

Remarks on this clonotype: Being one base from a much bigger clone, this may be a read error. The V gene is TRBV2, the J gene TRBJ2-5; D assignment may be TRBD1 or TRBD2 (5 bases each). The CDR3 sequence is 12 residues long. V lost 11 bases and J lost 7, with 17 bases in between. Germline CDR1 SNHLY, CDR2 FYNNEI. CDR3 loop: CAGRDRDRTQYF. DNA for the CDR3: TGTGCCGGTAGGGACCGCGACAGGACCCAGTACTTC.

The sample holds many counts of this clonotype. The chain joins TRBV9 to TRBJ1-6; no clear D. This CDR3 is built from 15 residues. V was cut by 4 bases and J by 6 bases, with 14 bases left in between. Germline assignment: CDR1 SGDLS and CDR2 YYNGEE. CDR3 DNA sequence: TGTGCCAGCAGCTTAACAAGGGAAAGTAATTCACCCCTCCACTTT. Its protein is CASSLTRESNSPLHF.

The rearrangement links TRBV5-1 to TRBJ2-2, with D tentatively TRBD1 (5 bases). V was shortened by 5 bases and J by 1 base, with 18 bases between the two germline ends. Germline CDR1 reads SGHRS; CDR2 reads YFSETQ. This CDR3 is built from 17 residues. CDR3 loop: CASSLGLTSVNTGELFF. As DNA, the CDR3 is TGCGCCAGCAGTCTGGGGCTGACATCCGTGAACACCGGGGAGCTGTTTTTT.

In this sample, this clonotype turned up once. The CDR3 DNA follows: TGTGCCAGCACCTTTAAAGGGGGACTAGCGGGAAAAACCGGGGAGCTGTTTTTT. This sequence encodes CASTFKGGLAGKTGELFF. The chain combines TRBV6-6 with TRBJ2-2; TRBD2 matches 13 bases. The junction had 13 bases not matched to a gene; V was cut back by 7 bases and J by 5 bases. CDR3 length equals 18 residues. CDR1 and CDR2 (germline): MNHNY, SVGAGI (reference sequence).

The chain recombines TRBV2 with TRBJ2-1; 8 positions match TRBD1. This CDR3 has 14 amino acids. CDR1 is SNHLY and CDR2 is FYNNEI in the germline V gene. The junction had 6 bases not matched to a gene; V was cut back by 7 bases and J by 4 bases. The CDR3 region has the DNA TGTGCCAGCACCGAGACAGGGGCGTACAATGAGCAGTTCTTC. Protein: CASTETGAYNEQFF.

This clonotype was recorded a few times. The J gene is TRBJ2-7, the V gene TRBV2; unclear D gene. Germline assignment: CDR1 SNHLY and CDR2 FYNNEI. The CDR3 spans 11 residues. The V end was cut by 1 base, the J end by 5 bases, with 3 bases between. In DNA form, the CDR3 reads TGTGCCAGCAGTGAAGACCACGAGCAGTACTTC. Amino acid sequence: CASSEDHEQYF.

Concerning this clonotype: Possible read error: a much larger clone is one base away. The chain recombines TRBV28 with TRBJ2-5; no firm D call. CDR3 length: 13 amino acids. Germline V CDR1 and CDR2: MDHEN, SYDVKM. Written as DNA, the CDR3 is TGTGCCGGCAGTTTTCAGCTCCGAGAGACCCAGTACTTC. This codes for CAGSFQLRETQYF.

This clonotype has a handful of counts. The J gene is TRBJ1-6, the V gene TRBV7-8; 7 nucleotides align to TRBD1. CDR1 is SGHVS and CDR2 is FQNEAQ in the germline V gene. This CDR3 contains 18 residues. J gave up 7 bases and V 0 bases, and 12 bases lay outside the gene matches. This chain's CDR3 is CASSLALRGGALNSPLHF. CDR3 coding DNA: TGTGCCAGCAGCTTAGCGCTGAGAGGGGGCGCGTTAAATTCACCCCTCCACTTT.

In its sample, this clonotype was seen a few times. A much larger clone sits a single nucleotide away, making a read error possible. This rearrangement joins TRBV10-3 to TRBJ2-1; D not resolved. Between the trimmed V and J ends, which lost 0 bases and 1 base, there was a span of 1 base. Germline-derived CDR1 and CDR2 are ENHRY and SYGVKD. This CDR3 is 13 amino acids long. Here the CDR3 reads CAISESSYNEQFF. In nucleotides, the CDR3 is TGTGCCATCAGTGAGTCGTCCTACAATGAGCAGTTCTTC.

To note about this clonotype: This may be a read error: a much more frequent sequence differs by one nucleotide. The DNA for the CDR3 is TGTGCCAGCAGCCCCGTAGCGGGAGCAACCTACGAGCAGTACTTC. Translation gives CASSPVAGATYEQYF. This sequence joins TRBV16 and TRBJ2-7; 9 nucleotides align to TRBD2. Germline V gives CDR1 KGHSY, CDR2 FQNENV. This CDR3 has 15 residues. V gave up 4 bases and J gave up 2 bases; unmatched junction bases: 6.

As for this clonotype: Being one base from a much bigger clone, this may be a read error. The J gene is TRBJ2-7, the V gene TRBV12-3 or TRBV12-4; TRBD1 is a possible D gene (5 bases). Near its end, the DNA agrees better with TRBJ2-5, so the J call may be wrong. The CDR3 covers 13 residues. CDR3 in DNA: TGTGCCAGCAGTGGGGCGGCGCGAGAGACCCAGTACTTC. It encodes CASSGAARETQYF.

The V gene is TRBV7-6, the J gene TRBJ2-7; 8 nucleotides match TRBD2. The CDR3 covers 14 residues. Germline values: CDR1 SGHVS, CDR2 FNYEAQ. Trimming removed 3 bases from V and 3 bases from J; junction bases left unmatched: 4. The CDR3 DNA reads TGTGCCAGCAGCTTCCGGGGGGGGTACTACGAGCAGTACTTC. Its translation: CASSFRGGYYEQYF.

The sample holds many counts of this clonotype. This chain links TRBV20-1 with TRBJ2-3, with D possibly TRBD1 on 5 matching bases. The CDR3 spans 14 residues. Germline loops: CDR1 DFQATT, CDR2 SNEGSKA (reference sequence). V was trimmed by 0 bases and J by 1 base, leaving 8 bases between them. CDR3 loop: CSAREARGTDTQYF. CDR3 nucleotide sequence: TGCAGTGCTAGAGAGGCCAGGGGCACAGATACGCAGTATTTT.

This clonotype was recorded many times. This rearrangement joins TRBV3-1 to TRBJ2-3; the match to TRBD2 covers 14 bases. This CDR3 has 19 residues. Germline loops: CDR1 LGHDT, CDR2 YNNKEL (reference sequence). Trimming removed 3 bases from V and 0 bases from J; junction bases left unmatched: 8. CDR3 amino acids: CASSHPGTSGSESTDTQYF. DNA of the CDR3: TGTGCCAGCAGCCACCCGGGGACTAGCGGGAGCGAGAGCACAGATACGCAGTATTTT.

There are a few counts of this clonotype. This could be a read error, since a much larger clone is one nucleotide away. V usage is TRBV7-2 and J usage is TRBJ2-1, with D perhaps TRBD1 (6 bases). The closer fit of TRBJ2-7 to the DNA end suggests the J call may be wrong. This CDR3 is 13 amino acids long. Looked up from germline, CDR1 is SGHTA and CDR2 is FQGNSA. The DNA for the CDR3 is TGTGCCAGCAGCCAACAGGGATACAATGAGCAGTACTTC. It is translated as CASSQQGYNEQYF.

The rearrangement links TRBV4-3 to TRBJ2-1; the D gene is possibly TRBD1 (5 bases). The V end was cut by 1 base, the J end by 6 bases, with 7 bases between. Germline V lookup: CDR1 LGHNA, CDR2 YSLEER. The CDR3 loop spans 13 amino acids. The DNA for the CDR3 is TGCGCCAGCAGCCAAGGACAGCCCAATGAGCAGTTCTTC. This translates into CASSQGQPNEQFF.

The genes are TRBV7-2 and TRBJ2-5, with 14 bases aligning to TRBD2. There are 17 residues in the CDR3. CDR1 and CDR2 (germline): SGHTA, FQGNSA. Germline trimming cut 5 bases from V and 4 bases from J; bases unmatched to any gene: 9. The CDR3 DNA sequence: TGTGCCAGCAGCCCCAGGACTAGCGGGGGGTTAGCAGAGACCCAGTACTTC. Its protein product is CASSPRTSGGLAETQYF. Full variable domain (rest looked up from reference TRBV7-2 and TRBJ2-5): GAGVSQSPSNKVTEKGKDVELRCDPISGHTALYWYRQSLGQGLEFLIYFQGNSAPDKSGLPSDRFSAERTGGSVSTLTIQRTQQEDSAVYLCASSPRTSGGLAETQYFGPGTRLLVL.

The table lists this clonotype with a few counts. The chain has TRBV5-6 and TRBJ1-1, with 8 bases matching TRBD1. CDR1 and CDR2 (germline): SGHDT, YYEEEE. V shed 7 bases, J shed 4 bases, and the junction held 18 bases outside the gene matches. This CDR3 spans 17 amino acids. The CDR3 region is CASFPVGRGRGSTEAFF. As DNA, the CDR3 is TGTGCCAGCTTCCCGGTCGGCAGGGGGCGGGGGAGCACTGAAGCTTTCTTT.

This clonotype was detected only a few times. This chain links TRBV7-2 with TRBJ1-1; D might be TRBD1 (5 bases). The CDR3 has 14 amino acids. Germline lookup yields CDR1 SGHTA and CDR2 FQGNSA. Trimming shortened V by 4 bases and J by 0 bases, and 9 bases separated the two germline ends. CDR3 nucleotide sequence: TGTGCCAGCAGCTCGACAGCTATGAACACTGAAGCTTTCTTT. It is translated as CASSSTAMNTEAFF.

Turning to this clonotype: A much larger clonotype is one base distant, so this may be a read error. The chain joins TRBV10-3 to TRBJ2-1; a weak D match, TRBD2 (5 bases). The CDR3 has 12 amino acids. Trimming removed 4 bases from V and 13 bases from J, with 14 bases in between. Germline values: CDR1 ENHRY, CDR2 SYGVKD. CDR3 sequence: CAISGRQETQFF. The CDR3 nucleotides are TGTGCCATCAGTGGGAGGCAAGAGACCCAGTTCTTC.

At least ten counts were recorded for this clonotype. The chain links TRBV5-1 to TRBJ2-7, with 13 bases matching TRBD2. The CDR3 contains 16 residues. The V gene's germline CDR1 is SGHRS and CDR2 YFSETQ. The V segment lost 3 bases and the J segment 5 bases; nucleotides outside the gene matches: 8. The CDR3 protein is CASSSAGTSGIHEQYF. CDR3 sequence (DNA): TGCGCCAGCAGCTCAGCCGGGACTAGCGGGATCCACGAGCAGTACTTC.

This clonotype was recorded a few times. V and J are TRBV7-9 and TRBJ2-3, with D tentatively TRBD2 (6 bases). The CDR3 length is 16 residues. Trimming took 7 bases from V and 0 from J, leaving 17 bases between them. The V gene's germline CDR1 is SEHNR and CDR2 FQNEAQ (reference sequence). CDR3 nucleotides: TGTGCCAGCACCCTCCAAGGTGGACTAAGCACAGATACGCAGTATTTT. Protein sequence: CASTLQGGLSTDTQYF.

The chain uses TRBV5-6 and TRBJ2-5; D remains unclear. CDR1 SGHDT and CDR2 YYEEEE come from the germline V gene. The CDR3 loop spans 14 amino acids. V lost 4 bases and J 1 base, leaving 11 bases between the germline ends. The CDR3 protein is CASSPPDIQETQYF. The CDR3 coding sequence is TGTGCCAGCAGCCCTCCAGATATCCAAGAGACCCAGTACTTC.

The gene calls are TRBV24-1 and TRBJ2-7; tentatively, D is TRBD1 (5 bases). From germline, CDR1 is KGHDR and CDR2 SFDVKD. Trimming took off 4 bases at V and 4 bases at J, with 13 bases between the two ends. The CDR3 runs to 14 residues. CDR3 protein: CATSERGPSYEQYF. The CDR3 bases are TGTGCCACCAGTGAAAGGGGCCCTTCTTACGAGCAGTACTTC.